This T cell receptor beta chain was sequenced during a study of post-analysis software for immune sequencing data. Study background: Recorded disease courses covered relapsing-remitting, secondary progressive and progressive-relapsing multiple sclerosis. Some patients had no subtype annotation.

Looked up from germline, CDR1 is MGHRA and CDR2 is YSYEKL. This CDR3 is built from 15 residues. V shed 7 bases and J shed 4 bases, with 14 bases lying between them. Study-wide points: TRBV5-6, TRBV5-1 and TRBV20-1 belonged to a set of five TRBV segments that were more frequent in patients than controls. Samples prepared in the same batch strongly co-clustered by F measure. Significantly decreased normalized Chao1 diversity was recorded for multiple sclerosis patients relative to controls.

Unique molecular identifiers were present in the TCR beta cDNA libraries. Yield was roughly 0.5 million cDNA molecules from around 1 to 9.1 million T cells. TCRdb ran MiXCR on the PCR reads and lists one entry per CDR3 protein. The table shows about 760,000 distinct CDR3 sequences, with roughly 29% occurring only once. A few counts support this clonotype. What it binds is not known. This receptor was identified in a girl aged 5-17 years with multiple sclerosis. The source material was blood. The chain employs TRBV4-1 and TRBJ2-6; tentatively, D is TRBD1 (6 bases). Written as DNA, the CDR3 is TGCGCCAGCAACCAGGCAGGGGCAGGGGCCAACGTCCTGACTTTC. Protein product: CASNQAGAGANVLTF.